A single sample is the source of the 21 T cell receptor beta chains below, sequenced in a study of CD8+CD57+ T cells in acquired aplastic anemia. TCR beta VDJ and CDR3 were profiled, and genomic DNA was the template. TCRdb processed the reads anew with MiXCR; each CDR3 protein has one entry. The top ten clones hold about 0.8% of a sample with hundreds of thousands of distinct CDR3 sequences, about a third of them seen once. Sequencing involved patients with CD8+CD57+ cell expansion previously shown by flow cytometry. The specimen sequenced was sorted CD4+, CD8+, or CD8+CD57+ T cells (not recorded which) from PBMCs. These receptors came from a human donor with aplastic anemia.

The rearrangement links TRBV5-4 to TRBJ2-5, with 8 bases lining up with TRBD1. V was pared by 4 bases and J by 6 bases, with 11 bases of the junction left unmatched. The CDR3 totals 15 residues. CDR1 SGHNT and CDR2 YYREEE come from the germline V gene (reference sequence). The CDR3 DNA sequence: TGTGCCAGCAGCACAAGGACAGGGTGGGAAAAGACCCAGTACTTC. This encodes CASSTRTGWEKTQYF.

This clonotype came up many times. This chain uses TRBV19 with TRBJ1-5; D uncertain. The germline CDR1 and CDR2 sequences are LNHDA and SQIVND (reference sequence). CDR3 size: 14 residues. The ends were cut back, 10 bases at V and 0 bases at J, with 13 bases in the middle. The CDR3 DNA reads TGTGCCACCACCATTGGGGATAGCAATCAGCCCCAGCATTTT. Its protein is CATTIGDSNQPQHF.

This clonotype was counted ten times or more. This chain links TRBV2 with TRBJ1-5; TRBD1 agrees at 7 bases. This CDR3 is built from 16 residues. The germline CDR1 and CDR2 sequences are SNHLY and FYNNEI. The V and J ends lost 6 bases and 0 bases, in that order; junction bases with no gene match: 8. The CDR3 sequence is CASSRDSVYSNQPQHF. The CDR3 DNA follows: TGTGCCAGCAGCCGGGACAGCGTATATAGCAATCAGCCCCAGCATTTT.

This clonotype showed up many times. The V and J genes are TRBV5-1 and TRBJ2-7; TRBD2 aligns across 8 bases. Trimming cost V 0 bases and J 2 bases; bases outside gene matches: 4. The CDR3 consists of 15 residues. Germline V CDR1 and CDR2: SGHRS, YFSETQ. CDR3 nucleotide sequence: TGCGCCAGCAGCTTGGCTATAGCGGGACCCTACGAGCAGTACTTC. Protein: CASSLAIAGPYEQYF.

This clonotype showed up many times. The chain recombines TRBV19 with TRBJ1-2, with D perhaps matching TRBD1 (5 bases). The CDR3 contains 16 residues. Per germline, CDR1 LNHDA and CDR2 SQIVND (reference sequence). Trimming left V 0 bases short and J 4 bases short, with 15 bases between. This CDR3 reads CASSIDQGRPSYGYTF. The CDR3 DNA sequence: TGTGCCAGTAGTATAGATCAGGGCAGGCCGAGCTATGGCTACACCTTC. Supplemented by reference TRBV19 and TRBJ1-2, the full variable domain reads DGGITQSPKYLFRKEGQNVTLSCEQNLNHDAMYWYRQDPGQGLRLIYYSQIVNDFQKGDIAEGYSVSREKKESFPLTVTSAQKNPTAFYLCASSIDQGRPSYGYTFGSGTRLTVV.

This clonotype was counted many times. The CDR3 DNA is TGTGCCAGCAGCTTAGGACTAGCGGGTGATACCTACGAGCAGTACTTC. It translates to CASSLGLAGDTYEQYF. V is TRBV11-1 and J is TRBJ2-7; TRBD2 aligns across 10 bases. Germline loops: CDR1 SGHAT, CDR2 FQDESV (reference sequence). J lost 2 bases, V lost 1 base, and 5 bases had no gene match. The CDR3 is made up of 16 amino acids. Full variable domain (missing parts from reference TRBV11-1 and TRBJ2-7): EAEVAQSPRYKITEKSQAVAFWCDPISGHATLYWYRQILGQGPELLVQFQDESVVDDSQLPKDRFSAERLKGVDSTLKIQPAELGDSAMYLCASSLGLAGDTYEQYFGPGTRLTVT.

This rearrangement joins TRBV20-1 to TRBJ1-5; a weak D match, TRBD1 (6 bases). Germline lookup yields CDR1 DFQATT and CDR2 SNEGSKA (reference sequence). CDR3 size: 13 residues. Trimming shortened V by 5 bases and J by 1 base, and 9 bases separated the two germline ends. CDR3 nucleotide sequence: TGCAGTGCTCGGGACACCAGCAATCAGCCCCAGCATTTT. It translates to CSARDTSNQPQHF.

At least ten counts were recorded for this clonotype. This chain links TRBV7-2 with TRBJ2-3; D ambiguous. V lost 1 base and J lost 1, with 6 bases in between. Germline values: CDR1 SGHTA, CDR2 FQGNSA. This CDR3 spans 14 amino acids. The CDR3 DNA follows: TGTGCCAGCAGCTTAGTCGGCGGCACAGATACGCAGTATTTT. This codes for CASSLVGGTDTQYF.

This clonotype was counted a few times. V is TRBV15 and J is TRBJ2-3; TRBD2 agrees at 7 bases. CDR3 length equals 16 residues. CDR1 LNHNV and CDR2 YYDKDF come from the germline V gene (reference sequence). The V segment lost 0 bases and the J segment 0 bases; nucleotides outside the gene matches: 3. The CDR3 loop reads CATSRELASSTDTQYF. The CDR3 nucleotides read TGTGCCACCAGCAGAGAACTAGCGTCTAGCACAGATACGCAGTATTTT.

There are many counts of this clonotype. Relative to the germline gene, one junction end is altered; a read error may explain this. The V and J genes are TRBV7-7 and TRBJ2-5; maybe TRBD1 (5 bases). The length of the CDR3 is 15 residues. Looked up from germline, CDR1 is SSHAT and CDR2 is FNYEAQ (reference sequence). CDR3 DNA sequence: TGTGCTAGCAGCTTGGGGCGGATAGGACAAGAGACCCAGTACTTC. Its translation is CASSLGRIGQETQYF. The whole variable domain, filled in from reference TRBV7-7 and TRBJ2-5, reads GAGVSQSPRYKVTKRGQDVTLRCDPISSHATLYWYQQALGQGPEFLTYFNYEAQPDKSGLPSDRFSAERPEGSISTLTIQRTEQRDSAMYRCASSLGRIGQETQYFGPGTRLLVL.

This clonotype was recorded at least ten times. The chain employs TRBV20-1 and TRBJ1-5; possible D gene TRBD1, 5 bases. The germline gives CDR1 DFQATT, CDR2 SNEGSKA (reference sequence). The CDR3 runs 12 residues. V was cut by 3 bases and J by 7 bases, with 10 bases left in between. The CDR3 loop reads CSASQGRQPQHF. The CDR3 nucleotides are TGCAGTGCTAGTCAGGGAAGACAGCCCCAGCATTTT.

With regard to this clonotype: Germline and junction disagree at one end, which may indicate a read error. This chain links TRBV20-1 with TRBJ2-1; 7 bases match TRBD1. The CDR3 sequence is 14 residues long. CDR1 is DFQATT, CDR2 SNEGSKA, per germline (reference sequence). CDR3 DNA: TGCAGTGCCGAGAGACGGACAGGTAGCAATGAGCAGCTCTTC. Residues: CSAERRTGSNEQLF.

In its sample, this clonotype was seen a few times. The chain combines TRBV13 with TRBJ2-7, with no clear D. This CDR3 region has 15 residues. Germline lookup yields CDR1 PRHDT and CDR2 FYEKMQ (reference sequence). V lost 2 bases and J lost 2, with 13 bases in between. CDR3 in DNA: TGTGCCAGCAGCTTATTTCAAGGGATTACCTACGAGCAGTACTTC. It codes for CASSLFQGITYEQYF. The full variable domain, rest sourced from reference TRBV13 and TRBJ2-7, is AAGVIQSPRHLIKEKRETATLKCYPIPRHDTVYWYQQGPGQDPQFLISFYEKMQSDKGSIPDRFSAQQFSDYHSELNMSSLELGDSALYFCASSLFQGITYEQYFGPGTRLTVT.

The CDR3 spells CASQTSNQPQHF. CDR3 in DNA: TGTGCCAGCCAGACTAGCAATCAGCCCCAGCATTTT. This rearrangement joins TRBV19 to TRBJ1-5; D is unclear. The CDR3 consists of 12 residues. Trimming removed 9 bases from V and 0 bases from J, with 6 bases in between. The germline V gene has CDR1 LNHDA and CDR2 SQIVND (reference sequence).

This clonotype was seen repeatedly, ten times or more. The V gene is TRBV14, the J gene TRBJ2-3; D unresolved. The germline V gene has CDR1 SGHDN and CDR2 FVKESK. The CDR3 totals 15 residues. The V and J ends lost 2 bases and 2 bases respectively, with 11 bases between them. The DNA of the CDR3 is TGTGCCAGCAGCCAAATAGGGCTCCTCACAGATACGCAGTATTTT. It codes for CASSQIGLLTDTQYF. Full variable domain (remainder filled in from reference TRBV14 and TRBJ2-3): EAGVTQFPSHSVIEKGQTVTLRCDPISGHDNLYWYRRVMGKEIKFLLHFVKESKQDESGMPNNRFLAERTGGTYSTLKVQPAELEDSGVYFCASSQIGLLTDTQYFGPGTRLTVL.

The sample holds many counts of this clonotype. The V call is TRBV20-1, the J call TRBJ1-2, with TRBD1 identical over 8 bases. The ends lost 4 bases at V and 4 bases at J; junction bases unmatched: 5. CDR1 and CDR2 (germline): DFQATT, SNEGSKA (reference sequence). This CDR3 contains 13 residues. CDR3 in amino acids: CSATRDRRYGYTF. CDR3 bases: TGCAGTGCTACCCGGGACAGGCGCTATGGCTACACCTTC.

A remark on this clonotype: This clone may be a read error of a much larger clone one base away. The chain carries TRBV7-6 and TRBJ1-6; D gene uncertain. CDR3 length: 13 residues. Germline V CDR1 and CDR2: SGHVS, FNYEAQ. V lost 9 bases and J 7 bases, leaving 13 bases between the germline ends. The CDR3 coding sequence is TGTGCCAGGGAGCAGATTCAAAATTCACCCCTCCACTTT. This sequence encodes CAREQIQNSPLHF.

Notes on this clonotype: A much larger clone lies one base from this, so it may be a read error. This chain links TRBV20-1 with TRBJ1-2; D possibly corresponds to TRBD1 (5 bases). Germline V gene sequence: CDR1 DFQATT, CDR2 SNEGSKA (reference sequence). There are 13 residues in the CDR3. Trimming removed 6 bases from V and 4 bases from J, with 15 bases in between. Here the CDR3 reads CSAKGRAFYGYTF. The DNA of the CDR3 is TGCAGTGCCAAAGGCAGGGCTTTCTATGGCTACACCTTC.

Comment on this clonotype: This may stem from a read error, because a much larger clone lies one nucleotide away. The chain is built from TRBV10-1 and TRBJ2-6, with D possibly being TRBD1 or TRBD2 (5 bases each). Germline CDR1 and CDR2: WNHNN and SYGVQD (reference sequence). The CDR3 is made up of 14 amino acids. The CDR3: CASSESSGGNVLTF. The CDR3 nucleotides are TGCGCCAGCAGTGAGTCGTCTGGGGGCAACGTCCTGACTTTC.

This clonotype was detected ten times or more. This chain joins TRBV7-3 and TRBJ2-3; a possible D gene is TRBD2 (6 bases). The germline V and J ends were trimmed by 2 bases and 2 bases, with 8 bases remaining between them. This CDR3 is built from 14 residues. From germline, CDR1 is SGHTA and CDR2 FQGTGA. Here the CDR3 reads CASSLRGNTDTQYF. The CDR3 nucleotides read TGTGCCAGCAGCTTACGGGGGAACACAGATACGCAGTATTTT.

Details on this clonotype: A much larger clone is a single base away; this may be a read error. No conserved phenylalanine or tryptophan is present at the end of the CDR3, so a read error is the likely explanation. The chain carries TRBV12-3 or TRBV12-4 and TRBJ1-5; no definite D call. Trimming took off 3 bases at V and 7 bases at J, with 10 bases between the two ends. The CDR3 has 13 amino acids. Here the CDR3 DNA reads TGTGCCAGCAGTTTCTCAGAATGGCAGCCCCAGCATTCT. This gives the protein CASSFSEWQPQHS.